This T cell receptor (beta chain) comes out of a study of Tregs in tolerant kidney transplant recipients. Recipients received nonmyeloablative bone marrow transplants from related graft donors, with transient mixed chimerism. Profiled with immunoSEQ multiplex PCR; TCRdb holds only in-frame clones, not every one. The sample has 75,000 to 100,000 clones, under 95% seen once. CDR1 is KGHSH and CDR2 is LQKENI in the germline V gene. With 3 bases removed from V and 7 bases from J, the gap between germline ends came to 10 bases. The CDR3 is 14 amino acids. This clone was recorded once. The target antigen is unknown. Other DNA sequences in the same sample also yield this CDR3. Study results and limitations: Tolerant patients' donor-specific Tregs expanded beyond overall Tregs, suggesting antigen-driven growth. The small number of patients limits these findings pending further validation.

The sequence was collected from a human patient who received a combined kidney and bone marrow transplant. Some of these T cells may belong to the graft donor. The material was CD4+ T cells from blood (PBMCs), obtained 12 months after the transplant. The V call is TRBV18, the J call TRBJ1-6, with D possibly being TRBD1 (6 bases). The CDR3 nucleotides read TGTGCCAGCTCACCCCAGGGGATCAATTCACCCCTCCACTTT. It yields the protein CASSPQGINSPLHF.